This T cell receptor beta chain was sequenced in a study of cytomegalovirus exposure and HLA in healthy donors. Study-wide findings and caveats: In an earlier analysis, about 87% or about 30%: the productive usage of most TCR beta V segments.

Remarks on this clone: Its specificity is unknown.

PCR used 60 Vbeta primers and 13 Jbeta primers. The data were produced by immunoSEQ multiplex PCR, yet TCRdb's version contains in-frame clones alone and is incomplete. The data contain more than 50,000 clones, about 70% of them seen just once; the ten biggest clones take up roughly a fifth. The sequenced sample consisted of PBMCs. The source is a woman between 45 and 60 years old in good health and CMV-seropositive.

The chain's CDR3 is CASSLRGQGGYF. Written as DNA, the CDR3 is TGTGCCAGCAGCTTAAGAGGCCAGGGAGGATACTTC. The chain recombines TRBV7-3 with TRBJ2-7; perhaps TRBD2 as D (6 bases). Trimming took off 1 base at V and 13 bases at J, with 14 bases between the two ends. The CDR3 has 12 amino acids. Germline V gene lookup returns CDR1 SGHTA and CDR2 FQGTGA. The whole variable domain, remainder taken from reference TRBV7-3 and TRBJ2-7, is GAGVSQTPSNKVTEKGKYVELRCDPISGHTALYWYRQSLGQGPEFLIYFQGTGAADDSGLPNDRFFAVRPEGSVSTLKIQRTERGDSAVYLCASSLRGQGGYFGPGTRLTVT.